A selection of T cell receptor beta chains follows, all from one sample in a study of cytomegalovirus exposure and HLA in healthy donors. Assay used: immunoSEQ multiplex PCR; TCRdb lists only in-frame clones, some missing. The sample lists approximately 50,000 clones, about 80% seen once, with roughly 4.5% in the top ten. Specimen: PBMCs. These receptors originate from a man between 25 and 39 years old in good health and CMV-seronegative. CDR3s include the opening cysteine and the closing phenylalanine or tryptophan. A D gene is named only where the DNA matches it firmly. Not all rows give a size; the values are once, few, many and, for expanded clones, a class.

clone_size: .; d_call: .; v_call: TRBV9; j_call: TRBJ2-3; cdr3_nt: TGTGCCAGCAGCGTAGGAGGGGGTGCGGATACGCAGTATTTT; cdr3_aa: CASSVGGGADTQYF
clone_size: .; d_call: .; v_call: TRBV7-2; j_call: TRBJ1-1; cdr3_nt: TGTGCCAGCAGCTTAGGCGCCACTGAAGCTTTCTTT; cdr3_aa: CASSLGATEAFF
clone_size: .; d_call: .; v_call: TRBV7-3; j_call: TRBJ1-1; cdr3_nt: TGTGCCAGCAGCTTAGACAGGAACACTGAAGCTTTCTTT; cdr3_aa: CASSLDRNTEAFF
clone_size: .; d_call: TRBD1; v_call: TRBV7-2; j_call: TRBJ1-2; cdr3_nt: TGTGCCAGCAGCCTCGACAGGGGAGACTATGGCTACACCTTC; cdr3_aa: CASSLDRGDYGYTF
clone_size: .; d_call: .; v_call: TRBV25-1; j_call: TRBJ1-5; cdr3_nt: TGTGCCAGCAGTCGCAGTTCCAATAGCAATCAGCCCCAGCATTTT; cdr3_aa: CASSRSSNSNQPQHF
clone_size: few; d_call: .; v_call: TRBV4-3; j_call: TRBJ2-7; cdr3_nt: TGCGCCAGCAGCCAGAGATCCGGGAACGAGCAGTACTTC; cdr3_aa: CASSQRSGNEQYF
clone_size: .; d_call: .; v_call: TRBV11-2; j_call: TRBJ2-7; cdr3_nt: TGTGCCAGCAGCTTAGTATCCGGCAGGTGGGAGCAGTACTTC; cdr3_aa: CASSLVSGRWEQYF
clone_size: .; d_call: TRBD1; v_call: TRBV5-4; j_call: TRBJ2-7; cdr3_nt: TGTGCCAGCAGCCGCGGCCCCGGGACAGGCGAACAGCAGTACTTC; cdr3_aa: CASSRGPGTGEQQYF
clone_size: .; d_call: .; v_call: TRBV18; j_call: TRBJ2-7; cdr3_nt: TGTGCCAGCTCACCAAACACCGAAATCTACGAGCAGTACTTC; cdr3_aa: CASSPNTEIYEQYF
clone_size: .; d_call: .; v_call: TRBV2; j_call: TRBJ1-1; cdr3_nt: TGTGCCAGCAGTGAAGACCCGGTCCGGGCGGACATGAACACTGAAGCTTTCTTT; cdr3_aa: CASSEDPVRADMNTEAFF
clone_size: .; d_call: .; v_call: TRBV5-1; j_call: TRBJ2-2; cdr3_nt: TGCGCCAGCAGCTTGGGCGACAGGAGAGGCGGGGAGCTGTTTTTT; cdr3_aa: CASSLGDRRGGELFF
clone_size: .; d_call: .; v_call: TRBV5-8; j_call: TRBJ1-5; cdr3_nt: TGTGCCAGCAGCTTGTTCAGGGATCAGCCCCAGCATTTT; cdr3_aa: CASSLFRDQPQHF
clone_size: .; d_call: .; v_call: TRBV6-4; j_call: TRBJ2-2; cdr3_nt: TGTGCCAGCAGAAGAGAGGGTGACACCGGGGAGCTGTTTTTT; cdr3_aa: CASRREGDTGELFF
clone_size: .; d_call: .; v_call: TRBV7-8; j_call: TRBJ2-5; cdr3_nt: TGTGCCAGCACCGCAAACGGCCAAGAGACCCAGTACTTC; cdr3_aa: CASTANGQETQYF
clone_size: .; d_call: .; v_call: TRBV11-2; j_call: TRBJ2-7; cdr3_nt: TGTGCCAGCAGCCTCCCAGGCTCCTACGAGCAGTACTTC; cdr3_aa: CASSLPGSYEQYF
clone_size: few; d_call: TRBD1; v_call: TRBV6-1; j_call: TRBJ2-7; cdr3_nt: TGTGCCAGCAGTGGAGGGGACAGCACCTACGAGCAGTACTTC; cdr3_aa: CASSGGDSTYEQYF
clone_size: .; d_call: TRBD1; v_call: TRBV11-2; j_call: TRBJ2-5; cdr3_nt: TGTGCCAGCAGTTCCGACAGGGGAAAGACCCAGTACTTC; cdr3_aa: CASSSDRGKTQYF
clone_size: .; d_call: TRBD1; v_call: TRBV10-3; j_call: TRBJ1-6; cdr3_nt: TGTGCCATCCGGACAGGGGACGAGATAGGTTCACCCCTCCACTTT; cdr3_aa: CAIRTGDEIGSPLHF
clone_size: .; d_call: TRBD2; v_call: TRBV7-7; j_call: TRBJ2-3; cdr3_nt: TGTGCTAGCAGCTTTAGCGGGAGTGATACGCAGTATTTT; cdr3_aa: CASSFSGSDTQYF
clone_size: .; d_call: TRBD1; v_call: TRBV5-6; j_call: TRBJ1-5; cdr3_nt: TGTGCCAGCAGCTTAGGTTGGACAGGGGGTCGAAATCAGCCCCAGCATTTT; cdr3_aa: CASSLGWTGGRNQPQHF
clone_size: .; d_call: .; v_call: TRBV5-1; j_call: TRBJ1-5; cdr3_nt: TGCGCCAGCAGCTTGGGCCTCAGCGTCGATAGCAATCAGCCCCAGCATTTT; cdr3_aa: CASSLGLSVDSNQPQHF
clone_size: .; d_call: .; v_call: TRBV19; j_call: TRBJ2-2; cdr3_nt: TGTGCCAGTAGTATGGCAGGAAGTACCGGGGAGCTGTTTTTT; cdr3_aa: CASSMAGSTGELFF
clone_size: .; d_call: .; v_call: TRBV6-6; j_call: TRBJ2-2; cdr3_nt: TGTGCCAGCTCCGCCGGACAGTTCACCGGGGAGCTGTTTTTT; cdr3_aa: CASSAGQFTGELFF
clone_size: .; d_call: .; v_call: TRBV19; j_call: TRBJ2-3; cdr3_nt: TGTGCCAGTAGTATTCAAACGACAGGAGATACGCAGTATTTT; cdr3_aa: CASSIQTTGDTQYF
clone_size: .; d_call: TRBD1; v_call: TRBV14; j_call: TRBJ1-4; cdr3_nt: TGTGCCAGCAGCCAAGTAGGAACAGGGGATGAAAAACTGTTTTTT; cdr3_aa: CASSQVGTGDEKLFF
clone_size: .; d_call: .; v_call: TRBV7-2; j_call: TRBJ1-1; cdr3_nt: TGTGCCAGCAGCTTGGCTCTGCCCACTGAAGCTTTCTTT; cdr3_aa: CASSLALPTEAFF
clone_size: .; d_call: .; v_call: TRBV5-1; j_call: TRBJ2-5; cdr3_nt: TGCGCCAGCAGCTTGTCAGGGTCGGAGACCCAGTACTTC; cdr3_aa: CASSLSGSETQYF
clone_size: .; d_call: .; v_call: TRBV13; j_call: TRBJ2-7; cdr3_nt: TGTGCCAGCAGCTTAGGTGGGACTGCATCCTACGAGCAGTACTTC; cdr3_aa: CASSLGGTASYEQYF
clone_size: .; d_call: .; v_call: TRBV6-1; j_call: TRBJ1-6; cdr3_nt: TGTGCCAGCAGTGAAGGCAGGGGTGTTTTAAGCTCCTATAATTCACCCCTCCACTTT; cdr3_aa: CASSEGRGVLSSYNSPLHF
clone_size: .; d_call: .; v_call: TRBV4-1; j_call: TRBJ2-7; cdr3_nt: TGCGCCAGCAGCCAAGGACTTATAAGCTCCTACGAGCAGTACTTC; cdr3_aa: CASSQGLISSYEQYF
clone_size: .; d_call: .; v_call: TRBV12-2; j_call: TRBJ2-3; cdr3_nt: TGTGCAAGTCGCTCACAGCGGGGGGGCAGGGATACGCAGTATTTT; cdr3_aa: CASRSQRGGRDTQYF
clone_size: .; d_call: .; v_call: TRBV27; j_call: TRBJ1-3; cdr3_nt: TGTGCCAGCAGTTTGGGGGGTACTGGAAACACCATATATTTT; cdr3_aa: CASSLGGTGNTIYF
clone_size: .; d_call: TRBD1; v_call: TRBV7-2; j_call: TRBJ2-7; cdr3_nt: TGTGCCAGCAGCGTCGGGACAGCCCCCTACGAGCAGTACTTC; cdr3_aa: CASSVGTAPYEQYF
clone_size: .; d_call: .; v_call: TRBV12-5; j_call: TRBJ1-4; cdr3_nt: TGTGCTAGTGGTCGGGGATCTTCCCAATGGGGTGAAAAACTGTTTTTT; cdr3_aa: CASGRGSSQWGEKLFF
clone_size: few; d_call: TRBD1; v_call: TRBV11-2; j_call: TRBJ1-6; cdr3_nt: TGTGCCAGCAGCTTAGGACAGGGGAGTAGTAATTCACCCCTCCACTTT; cdr3_aa: CASSLGQGSSNSPLHF
clone_size: .; d_call: TRBD2; v_call: TRBV5-1; j_call: TRBJ2-5; cdr3_nt: TGCGCCAGCAGCATTGGACTAGCGGAGATTTCCCAAGAGACCCAGTACTTC; cdr3_aa: CASSIGLAEISQETQYF